A selection of T cell receptor beta chains follows, all from one sample in a study of shared clonotypes between healthy human individuals. Assay used: immunoSEQ multiplex PCR; TCRdb lists only in-frame clones, some missing. The table shows some 470,000 clones, with 76% occurring only once. Material for sequencing was PBMCs. These receptor sequences come from a middle-aged woman in good health. Some clones in this sample may be carry-over from other donors' samples. The CDR3 runs from the conserved cysteine through the conserved F or W. The D gene is left open where the match is weak. For some rows the clone size is stated as once, few or many, or as a class when expanded; others skip it.

>NA|TRBJ2-7|NA|TRBV5-6
CASSRYGLSEQYF
TGTGCCAGCAGCCGATACGGACTCTCCGAGCAGTACTTC
>TRBD1|TRBJ1-1|NA|TRBV18
CASSPDRGFF
TGTGCCAGCTCACCAGACAGGGGTTTCTTT
>NA|TRBJ2-1|once|TRBV5-4
CASSLDTLGAARLF
TGTGCCAGCAGCTTGGATACCCTCGGGGCGGCCCGGCTCTTC
>NA|TRBJ2-1|once|TRBV28
CASIRMGPQSEQFF
TGTGCCAGCATTAGGATGGGGCCCCAGTCCGAGCAGTTCTTC
>NA|TRBJ1-2|NA|TRBV28
CASRDSYGYTF
TGTGCCAGCAGGGACAGTTATGGCTACACCTTC
>NA|TRBJ1-6|NA|TRBV2
CASSGPGGASPLHF
TGTGCCAGCAGTGGCCCGGGGGGGGCCTCACCCCTCCACTTT
>NA|TRBJ2-1|NA|TRBV18
CASSPDLEGEQFF
TGTGCCAGCTCACCCGACTTGGAAGGAGAGCAGTTCTTC
>TRBD1|TRBJ1-1|once|TRBV27
CASRGNRGENTEAFF
TGTGCCAGCAGGGGAAACAGGGGGGAGAACACTGAAGCTTTCTTT
>NA|TRBJ2-7|NA|TRBV6-1
CASSEAQATKQYF
TGTGCCAGCAGTGAAGCGCAGGCTACCAAGCAGTACTTC
>NA|TRBJ2-2|NA|TRBV19
CASSISEGGELFF
TGTGCCAGTAGTATAAGTGAGGGCGGGGAGCTGTTTTTT
>NA|TRBJ2-3|NA|TRBV29-1
CSVEEIRADTQYF
TGCAGCGTTGAAGAAATAAGGGCAGATACGCAGTATTTT
>NA|TRBJ1-3|NA|TRBV27
CATRPHGGNTIYF
TGTGCCACCCGACCCCACGGTGGAAACACCATATATTTT
>NA|TRBJ1-1|NA|TRBV28
CASSLPRGMNTEAFF
TGTGCCAGCAGTTTACCACGAGGAATGAACACTGAAGCTTTCTTT
>TRBD1|TRBJ1-1|NA|TRBV25-1
CASSGPGQGPNEAFF
TGTGCCAGCAGTGGTCCGGGACAGGGGCCGAACGAAGCTTTCTTT
>NA|TRBJ1-2|NA|TRBV4-3
CASSQLEGANYGYTF
TGCGCCAGCAGCCAGCTCGAAGGGGCGAACTATGGCTACACCTTC
>NA|TRBJ1-4|few|TRBV18
CASSASTGKGEKLFF
TGTGCCAGCTCAGCCTCGACAGGAAAAGGTGAAAAACTGTTTTTT
>TRBD1|TRBJ2-7|few|TRBV7-2
CASSLRTGDGEQYF
TGTGCCAGCAGCCTCAGGACAGGGGACGGCGAGCAGTACTTC
>NA|TRBJ2-3|NA|TRBV7-6
CASSFRGDTQYF
TGTGCCAGCAGCTTTCGAGGAGATACGCAGTATTTT
>TRBD1|TRBJ2-7|NA|TRBV13
CASSHSTGTGRYEQYF
TGTGCCAGCAGCCATTCGACCGGGACAGGGCGCTACGAGCAGTACTTC
>NA|TRBJ1-3|NA|TRBV6-5
CASSKDRDSGNTIYF
TGTGCCAGCAGTAAGGACAGAGACTCTGGAAACACCATATATTTT
>TRBD1|TRBJ1-2|NA|TRBV29-1
CSAGTGSNYGYTF
TGCAGCGCCGGGACAGGATCCAACTATGGCTACACCTTC
>TRBD1|TRBJ1-1|NA|TRBV4-1
CASSQVPTGLNTEAFF
TGCGCCAGCAGCCAAGTCCCGACAGGGCTGAACACTGAAGCTTTCTTT
>NA|TRBJ2-7|NA|TRBV5-8
CASREERGRLSWEQYF
TGTGCCAGCAGGGAGGAGAGGGGTCGTCTATCTTGGGAGCAGTACTTC
>TRBD1|TRBJ2-7|many|TRBV27
CASRGQGARGRSYEQYF
TGTGCCAGCAGGGGACAGGGGGCGAGGGGCAGGTCCTACGAGCAGTACTTC
>NA|TRBJ1-3|many|TRBV29-1
CSAGHSSGNTIYF
TGCAGCGCCGGTCACAGCTCTGGAAACACCATATATTTT
>NA|TRBJ2-6|many|TRBV6-5
CATGSSGANVLTF
TGTGCCACCGGGAGCTCTGGGGCCAACGTCCTGACTTTC
>NA|TRBJ2-5|NA|TRBV5-1
CASSLVPQEQETQYF
TGCGCCAGCAGCTTGGTCCCGCAGGAGCAAGAGACCCAGTACTTC
>NA|TRBJ1-1|NA|TRBV30
CAWRIEGGWGNTEAFF
TGTGCCTGGAGAATTGAAGGTGGGTGGGGGAACACTGAAGCTTTCTTT
>TRBD1|TRBJ1-2|NA|TRBV13
CASRVRGGRGYTF
TGTGCCAGCAGGGTCAGGGGGGGAAGGGGCTACACCTTC
>TRBD1|TRBJ2-7|once|TRBV4-1
CASSQDLSQGAWDEQYF
TGCGCCAGCAGCCAAGATTTAAGCCAGGGGGCCTGGGACGAGCAGTACTTC
>TRBD1|TRBJ1-2|NA|TRBV28
CASSLSDRGVDGYTF
TGTGCCAGCAGTTTATCCGACAGGGGGGTTGATGGCTACACCTTC
>NA|TRBJ2-5|NA|TRBV28
CASSLLVETQYF
TGTGCCAGCAGCCTACTGGTAGAGACCCAGTACTTC
>TRBD2|TRBJ2-7|NA|TRBV7-7
CASSRVAGVHCEQYF
TGTGCTAGCAGCCGGGTAGCGGGAGTTCACTGCGAGCAGTACTTC
>NA|TRBJ2-2|NA|TRBV2
CASGGLLNTGELFF
TGTGCCAGCGGGGGACTTCTCAACACCGGGGAGCTGTTTTTT
>NA|TRBJ2-5|NA|TRBV9
CASSASGSLGETQYF
TGTGCCAGCAGCGCTTCGGGTAGTTTGGGGGAGACCCAGTACTTC
>TRBD2|TRBJ2-3|NA|TRBV9
CASSGRLAERSTDTQYF
TGTGCCAGCAGCGGAAGACTAGCAGAGCGGAGCACAGATACGCAGTATTTT
>NA|TRBJ2-6|NA|TRBV19
CASSIGLGRFSGANVLTF
TGTGCCAGTAGTATCGGGTTAGGGAGGTTCTCTGGGGCCAACGTCCTGACTTTC
>NA|TRBJ2-2|NA|TRBV28
CASSFVRGMTGELFF
TGTGCCAGCAGTTTCGTCAGGGGAATGACCGGGGAGCTGTTTTTT
>NA|TRBJ2-4|NA|TRBV2
CAGDSRGKNIQYF
TGTGCCGGGGACTCCCGGGGTAAGAACATTCAGTACTTC
>NA|TRBJ2-5|NA|TRBV5-6
CASSFTQGTQYF
TGTGCCAGCAGCTTTACCCAGGGGACCCAGTACTTC
>TRBD2|TRBJ2-3|NA|TRBV2
CASSAGTSGDTQYF
TGTGCCAGCAGCGCCGGGACTAGCGGAGATACGCAGTATTTT
>NA|TRBJ1-4|many|TRBV30
CAWNRPGDNEKLFF
TGTGCCTGGAACCGCCCGGGTGATAATGAAAAACTGTTTTTT
>NA|TRBJ2-1|NA|TRBV5-1
CASSLRAGVSYNEQFF
TGCGCCAGCAGCTTGAGGGCAGGCGTCTCCTACAATGAGCAGTTCTTC
>TRBD1|TRBJ1-2|NA|TRBV5-1
CASQTGGGGGYTF
TGCGCCAGTCAAACAGGGGGCGGCGGTGGCTACACCTTC
>NA|TRBJ1-2|NA|TRBV28
CASSFLPQGGYGYTF
TGTGCCAGCAGTTTCCTCCCCCAGGGAGGGTATGGCTACACCTTC
>NA|TRBJ2-1|NA|TRBV4-2
CASSQREGGSYNEQFF
TGTGCCAGCAGCCAAAGAGAGGGGGGCTCCTACAATGAGCAGTTCTTC
>NA|TRBJ2-6|NA|TRBV27
CASSSGDSSGANVLTF
TGTGCCAGCAGTTCAGGCGACAGTTCTGGGGCCAACGTCCTGACTTTC
>NA|TRBJ2-5|NA|TRBV7-3
CASSLQGQETQYF
TGTGCCAGCAGCTTACAGGGTCAAGAGACCCAGTACTTC
>TRBD2|TRBJ2-1|NA|TRBV7-3
CASSHLAGGSNEQFF
TGTGCCAGCAGTCATCTAGCGGGAGGCTCCAATGAGCAGTTCTTC
>NA|TRBJ2-6|NA|TRBV7-2
CASPPHSSSGANVLTF
TGTGCCAGCCCCCCTCACAGTAGCTCTGGGGCCAACGTCCTGACTTTC
>TRBD2|TRBJ2-7|NA|TRBV9
CASSPIPGLALVEQYF
TGTGCCAGCAGCCCCATCCCGGGACTAGCCCTCGTCGAGCAGTACTTC
>NA|TRBJ2-3|many|TRBV4-1
CASSQVDSTDTQYF
TGCGCCAGCAGCCAAGTTGATTCTACAGATACGCAGTATTTT
>NA|TRBJ2-7|NA|TRBV21-1
CASSAREGHRLHEQYF
TGTGCCAGCAGCGCTCGAGAGGGACATCGTTTGCACGAGCAGTACTTC
>NA|TRBJ2-2|NA|TRBV7-2
CASSSYQGQTGELFF
TGTGCCAGCAGCTCATACCAGGGACAAACCGGGGAGCTGTTTTTT
>NA|TRBJ2-3|NA|TRBV6-4
CASSEGATDTQYF
TGTGCCAGCAGTGAGGGCGCCACAGATACGCAGTATTTT
>NA|TRBJ1-1|NA|TRBV19
CASTLGHRNTEAFF
TGTGCCAGTACTTTGGGACACAGGAACACTGAAGCTTTCTTT
>NA|TRBJ1-2|NA|TRBV2
CASSETMDISNYGYTF
TGTGCCAGCAGTGAAACGATGGACATATCTAACTATGGCTACACCTTC
>TRBD1|TRBJ1-4|NA|TRBV5-1
CASSLGQANEKLFF
TGCGCCAGCAGCTTAGGACAGGCTAATGAAAAACTGTTTTTT
>TRBD1|TRBJ1-1|NA|TRBV30
CAWSPNRGWTEAFF
TGTGCCTGGAGCCCAAACAGGGGATGGACTGAAGCTTTCTTT